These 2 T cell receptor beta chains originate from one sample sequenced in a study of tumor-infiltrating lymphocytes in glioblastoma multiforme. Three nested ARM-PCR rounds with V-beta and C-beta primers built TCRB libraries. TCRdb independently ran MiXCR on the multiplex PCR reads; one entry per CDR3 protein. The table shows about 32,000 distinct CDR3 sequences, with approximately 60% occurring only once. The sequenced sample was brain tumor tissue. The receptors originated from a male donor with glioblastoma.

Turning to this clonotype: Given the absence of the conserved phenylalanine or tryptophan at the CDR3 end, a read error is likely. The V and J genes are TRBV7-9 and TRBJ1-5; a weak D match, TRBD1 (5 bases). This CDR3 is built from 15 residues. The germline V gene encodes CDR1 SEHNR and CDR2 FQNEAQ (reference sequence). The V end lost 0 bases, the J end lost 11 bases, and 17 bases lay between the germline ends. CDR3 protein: CASSLAGPEGEAQHS. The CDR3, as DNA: TGTGCCAGCAGCTTAGCGGGGCCCGAGGGTGAGGCCCAGCATTCA.

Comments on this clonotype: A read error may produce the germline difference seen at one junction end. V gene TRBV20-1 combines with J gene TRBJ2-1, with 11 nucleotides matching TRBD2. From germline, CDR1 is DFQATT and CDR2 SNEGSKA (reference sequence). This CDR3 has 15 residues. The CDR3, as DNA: TGCAATGCTATCCCCGCGACTAGCGGGAACAATGAGCAGCTCTTC. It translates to CNAIPATSGNNEQLF.